Shown below are 24 T cell receptor beta chains from a single sample sequenced in a study of T cell repertoires in cytomegalovirus infection (dated by TCRdb to the late 2010s). The treatment or condition label for this specimen denotes: in vitro stimulation with specific CMV peptide epitopes to enrich CMV-specific T cells. Sequenced using an Illumina HiSeq 1500. The raw public reads went through TCRdb reprocessing: fastp at Q25, MiXCR clone calling, in-frame beta chains kept. Under each unique CDR3 protein, matching rows form one entry showing the most common genes and DNA. The sample contains 300,000 to 400,000 distinct CDR3 sequences, around 29% of them found a single time. The ten most abundant clones make up 15% to 25% of the sample. No antigen has been assigned to these receptors. The sequencing here drew on cultured PBMCs, taken from culture after CMV antigen stimulation. Every receptor here comes from a human donor in good health (CMV status not recorded). Some clones in this sample may be carry-over from other donors' samples.

This clonotype turned up a few times. V is TRBV5-1 and J is TRBJ2-7; D is undetermined. This CDR3 has 16 residues. Trimming removed 7 bases at V and 0 bases at J, with 20 bases between. The V gene's germline CDR1 is SGHRS and CDR2 YFSETQ. CDR3 residues: CASGREGPPHSYEQYF. The CDR3 region has the DNA TGCGCCAGCGGACGCGAAGGTCCGCCACACTCCTACGAGCAGTACTTC.

V and J are TRBV5-4 and TRBJ2-7; TRBD1 agrees at 8 bases. After removal of 0 bases from V and 4 bases from J, the junction contained 9 bases not matched to a gene. The CDR3 consists of 16 residues. Looked up from germline, CDR1 is SGHNT and CDR2 is YYREEE (reference sequence). This CDR3 reads CASSLAAGQGIYEQYF. CDR3 nucleotides: TGTGCCAGCAGCTTGGCGGCCGGACAGGGAATTTACGAGCAGTACTTC.

The CDR3 DNA reads as TGTGCCAGCAGTTACGAAGGGACAGATCCTAGGAACACTGAAGCTTTCTTT. It yields the protein CASSYEGTDPRNTEAFF. The chain combines TRBV6-2 or TRBV6-3 with TRBJ1-1, with 7 bases identical to TRBD1. Germline V gives CDR1 MNHEY, CDR2 SVGEGT. V was pared by 2 bases and J by 1 base, with 10 bases of the junction left unmatched. This CDR3 is built from 17 residues.

This rearrangement joins TRBV19 to TRBJ2-2; 9 nucleotides agree with TRBD1. CDR1 and CDR2 from the germline V gene are LNHDA and SQIVND (reference sequence). CDR3 length equals 15 residues. Trimming cost V 6 bases and J 6 bases; bases outside gene matches: 8. CDR3 coding DNA: TGTGCCAGTAGGGGGACAGGGATAGGCCCCGGGGAGCTGTTTTTT. Translating it yields CASRGTGIGPGELFF.

This clonotype was detected only a few times. This chain joins TRBV7-2 and TRBJ2-5, with 14 bases identical to TRBD2. From germline, CDR1 is SGHTA and CDR2 FQGNSA. This CDR3 has 18 residues. The ends lost 3 bases at V and 5 bases at J; junction bases unmatched: 11. This CDR3 is CASSLEGLAGDPRETQYF. CDR3 DNA: TGTGCCAGCAGCTTGGAGGGACTAGCGGGGGACCCAAGGGAGACCCAGTACTTC.

The rearrangement uses TRBV7-2 and TRBJ2-1, with no clear D. Germline CDR1 SGHTA, CDR2 FQGNSA. CDR3 length equals 16 residues. Trimming took 1 base from V and 0 from J, leaving 10 bases between them. CDR3 bases: TGTGCCAGCAGCTTAGGGGCTCAGAGCTCCTACAATGAGCAGTTCTTC. Its protein is CASSLGAQSSYNEQFF.

The chain links TRBV5-6 to TRBJ1-4, with a possible D match to TRBD1 (6 bases). CDR3 length: 16 residues. Trimming removed 3 bases at V and 3 bases at J, with 15 bases between. Germline V gives CDR1 SGHDT, CDR2 YYEEEE. The CDR3 DNA reads TGTGCCAGCAGCTCCATACAGGGAAGTGCTAATGAAAAACTGTTTTTT. Translating gives CASSSIQGSANEKLFF.

The sample holds many counts of this clonotype. This rearrangement joins TRBV7-2 to TRBJ1-4; D perhaps matches TRBD1 (5 bases). The CDR3 spans 13 residues. Trimming removed 5 bases at V and 7 bases at J, with 11 bases between. Looked up from germline, CDR1 is SGHTA and CDR2 is FQGNSA. CDR3 DNA sequence: TGTGCCAGCAGCCGACAGCAATCTGAAAAACTGTTTTTT. Residues: CASSRQQSEKLFF. The full variable domain, completed using reference TRBV7-2 and TRBJ1-4, is GAGVSQSPSNKVTEKGKDVELRCDPISGHTALYWYRQSLGQGLEFLIYFQGNSAPDKSGLPSDRFSAERTGGSVSTLTIQRTQQEDSAVYLCASSRQQSEKLFFGSGTQLSVL.

The rearrangement joins TRBV7-3 to TRBJ2-1; TRBD1 might be the D (5 bases). The ends were cut back, 5 bases at V and 7 bases at J, with 21 bases in the middle. This CDR3 is 16 amino acids long. The germline V gene encodes CDR1 SGHTA and CDR2 FQGTGA. For the CDR3, the DNA is TGTGCCAGCAGCGTCCGATCTGCCCAGGGAAATAATGAGCAGTTCTTC. Its translation: CASSVRSAQGNNEQFF.

The rearrangement links TRBV7-2 to TRBJ1-1, with 7 nucleotides matching TRBD1. This CDR3 has 14 amino acids. Germline V gene lookup returns CDR1 SGHTA and CDR2 FQGNSA. The trim removed 5 bases at V and 4 bases at J, leaving 7 bases unmatched. CDR3 DNA: TGTGCCAGCAGCGTAAACAGGGGCGGCACTGAAGCTTTCTTT. Protein sequence: CASSVNRGGTEAFF.

This rearrangement joins TRBV6-2 or TRBV6-3 to TRBJ2-7, with TRBD2 identical over 9 bases. Germline CDR1 MNHEY, CDR2 SVGEGT. The V gene end was trimmed by 6 bases and the J gene end by 5 bases; junction bases not matched to a gene: 8. CDR3 length: 14 residues. CDR3 sequence: CASRFSGSSDEQYF. DNA for the CDR3: TGTGCCAGCAGATTTAGCGGGAGTTCAGACGAGCAGTACTTC.

V is TRBV7-8 and J is TRBJ1-2, with a tentative D call TRBD1 (5 bases). The CDR3 sequence is 13 residues long. Germline V gene sequence: CDR1 SGHVS, CDR2 FQNEAQ. V lost 5 bases, J lost 4 bases, and 11 bases lay in between. The CDR3 DNA is TGTGCCAGCAGCCCCGGGGCAGTCTATGGCTACACCTTC. This encodes CASSPGAVYGYTF. The entire variable domain, with the rest obtained from reference TRBV7-8 and TRBJ1-2, is as follows: GAGVSQSPRYKVAKRGQDVALRCDPISGHVSLFWYQQALGQGPEFLTYFQNEAQLDKSGLPSDRFFAERPEGSVSTLKIQRTQQEDSAVYLCASSPGAVYGYTFGSGTRLTVV.

This clonotype was seen a few times. The rearrangement joins TRBV7-3 to TRBJ2-3; 9 bases are a match to TRBD2. The CDR3 length is 17 residues. In germline, CDR1 is SGHTA, CDR2 FQGTGA. V shed 5 bases and J 4 bases; nucleotides not matched to a gene: 13. The CDR3 bases are TGTGCCAGCAGCCCTCCTACTGGCGGGAGGGCCGCAGATACGCAGTATTTT. Translating it yields CASSPPTGGRAADTQYF.

This clonotype has only a few counts. The chain's CDR3 is CASSSQPPGAEQYF. DNA of the CDR3: TGTGCCAGCAGCTCCCAGCCCCCAGGGGCCGAGCAGTACTTC. V usage is TRBV7-6 and J usage is TRBJ2-7; a possible D gene is TRBD1 (6 bases). Germline V lookup: CDR1 SGHVS, CDR2 FNYEAQ. The CDR3 runs to 14 residues. V lost 4 bases and J lost 6, with 16 bases in between.

This clonotype was detected many times. The chain is built from TRBV7-6 and TRBJ2-5; the D is unclear. Germline V gives CDR1 SGHVS, CDR2 FNYEAQ. Trimming left V 1 base short and J 4 bases short, with 7 bases between. The CDR3 contains 13 residues. The CDR3 loop reads CASSLGSSETQYF. As DNA, the CDR3 is TGTGCCAGCAGCTTAGGTTCCTCAGAGACCCAGTACTTC.

V usage is TRBV12-3 or TRBV12-4 and J usage is TRBJ2-5; a possible D gene is TRBD1 (5 bases). The CDR3 has 13 residues. The V end lost 5 bases, the J end lost 3 bases, and 10 bases lay between the germline ends. The CDR3 DNA is TGTGCCAGCAGTCATAGACAGAAAGAGACCCAGTACTTC. Amino acids: CASSHRQKETQYF.

This clonotype was seen a few times. CDR3 nucleotides: TGTGCCAGCAGCTTTGAAGGGACCGCCTGGGGAGAAGCTTTCTTT. Protein product: CASSFEGTAWGEAFF. This rearrangement joins TRBV7-6 to TRBJ1-1; tentative D call: TRBD1 (5 bases). Germline lookup yields CDR1 SGHVS and CDR2 FNYEAQ. V lost 3 bases to trimming and J lost 8 bases, with 19 bases between them. This CDR3 comprises 15 residues.

The CDR3: CASATGNYGYTF. As DNA, the CDR3 is TGTGCCAGCGCGACAGGGAACTATGGCTACACCTTC. The V call is TRBV27, the J call TRBJ1-2; 7 bases are shared with TRBD1. Germline assignment: CDR1 MNHEY and CDR2 SMNVEV (reference sequence). CDR3 length: 12 amino acids. Trimming cost V 8 bases and J 2 bases; bases outside gene matches: 2.

The CDR3 region has the DNA TGTGCCAGCAGTTTCACGGACACAGGGCCCGGGTGGTTCTTC. Protein: CASSFTDTGPGWFF. The chain uses TRBV28 and TRBJ2-1, with D possibly being TRBD1 (6 bases). The V gene lost 3 bases and the J gene lost 15 bases, with 21 bases spanning the gap. In germline, CDR1 is MDHEN, CDR2 SYDVKM. The CDR3 has 14 amino acids.

This clonotype was seen only a few times. This chain joins TRBV19 and TRBJ2-1, with 7 bases aligning to TRBD2. In germline, CDR1 is LNHDA, CDR2 SQIVND (reference sequence). J gave up 3 bases and V 7 bases, and 9 bases lay outside the gene matches. The length of the CDR3 is 15 residues. The CDR3 nucleotides read TGTGCCAGTAACCGGGCGGGAGTTAACTACAATGAGCAGTTCTTC. This codes for CASNRAGVNYNEQFF.

A single count supports this clonotype. The chain couples TRBV6-5 to TRBJ1-5; D is unresolved. V was pared by 6 bases and J by 9 bases, with 9 bases between. Germline CDR1 MNHEY, CDR2 SVGAGI. This CDR3 has 11 residues. The CDR3 sequence: CASSQGGPQHF. The CDR3 coding sequence is TGTGCCAGCAGCCAAGGAGGGCCCCAGCATTTT.

The chain combines TRBV11-1 with TRBJ2-2; D is possibly TRBD1 (5 bases). CDR3 length: 14 amino acids. Trimming cost V 4 bases and J 4 bases, with 10 bases left between them. Germline-derived CDR1 and CDR2 are SGHAT and FQDESV (reference sequence). CDR3 in DNA: TGTGCCAGCAGCTCGGCCAGGGCCACCGGGGAGCTGTTTTTT. It is translated as CASSSARATGELFF. Filled out from reference TRBV11-1 and TRBJ2-2, the complete variable domain reads EAEVAQSPRYKITEKSQAVAFWCDPISGHATLYWYRQILGQGPELLVQFQDESVVDDSQLPKDRFSAERLKGVDSTLKIQPAELGDSAMYLCASSSARATGELFFGEGSRLTVL.

This clonotype appeared a few times. The rearrangement uses TRBV12-3 or TRBV12-4 and TRBJ1-4; the D is unclear. The V end was cut by 6 bases, the J end by 3 bases, with 11 bases between. CDR3 length: 14 amino acids. CDR3 loop: CASSQTGPNEKLFF. The CDR3 region has the DNA TGTGCCAGCAGCCAGACCGGACCTAATGAAAAACTGTTTTTT.

This rearrangement joins TRBV2 to TRBJ1-2; 9 bases line up with TRBD1. Unmatched junction bases numbered 6, after V lost 6 bases and J lost 4 bases. Per germline, CDR1 SNHLY and CDR2 FYNNEI. The CDR3 runs to 14 residues. The CDR3 region is CASRGGQGLYGYTF. The CDR3 region has the DNA TGTGCCAGCAGAGGCGGACAGGGGCTCTATGGCTACACCTTC.